Each of the 16 T cell receptor beta chains below was sequenced from the same sample in a study of patients and donors after allogeneic stem cell transplantation (dated by TCRdb to 2020 to 2022). The receptor library was made with RT-PCR. The sequencer listed for this sample is NextSeq 550. TCRdb reran the public reads through fastp at Q25 and MiXCR, keeping productive beta chains. Rows matching on CDR3 protein sequence are summarized as one entry with the most common DNA and genes. The table for this sample lists over 25,000 distinct CDR3 sequences; 37% of them were counted only once. The ten top clones hold around 76% of the sample. The sequencing input was blood, either unsorted or a sorted T cell fraction (not recorded which). The receptors shown here come from a human donor who was either an allogeneic HSCT recipient or a stem cell or donor lymphocyte infusion donor (not recorded which). It is not recorded whose cells these are; they may come from a transplant donor.

In this sample, this clonotype turned up a few times. V is TRBV5-1 and J is TRBJ2-2; D is unresolved. V lost 0 bases and J lost 0, with 9 bases in between. The CDR3 runs to 16 residues. CDR1 is SGHRS, CDR2 YFSETQ, per germline. CDR3 DNA: TGCGCCAGCAGCTTGGGAGGCCCGGCGAACACCGGGGAGCTGTTTTTT. Its translation: CASSLGGPANTGELFF. The variable domain in full, with the rest retrieved from reference TRBV5-1 and TRBJ2-2, is KAGVTQTPRYLIKTRGQQVTLSCSPISGHRSVSWYQQTPGQGLQFLFEYFSETQRNKGNFPGRFSGRQFSNSRSEMNVSTLELGDSALYLCASSLGGPANTGELFFGEGSRLTVL.

This clonotype was detected only a few times. This rearrangement joins TRBV11-2 to TRBJ1-1; tentative D call: TRBD1 (5 bases). Looked up from germline, CDR1 is SGHAT and CDR2 is FQNNGV. Trimming stripped 5 bases from V and 0 bases from J, with 10 bases between. The CDR3 length is 14 residues. The CDR3 region is CASSHRIMNTEAFF. The CDR3 DNA reads TGTGCCAGCAGCCACAGGATCATGAACACTGAAGCTTTCTTT. Supplemented by reference TRBV11-2 and TRBJ1-1, the full variable domain reads EAGVAQSPRYKIIEKRQSVAFWCNPISGHATLYWYQQILGQGPKLLIQFQNNGVVDDSQLPKDRFSAERLKGVDSTLKIQPAKLEDSAVYLCASSHRIMNTEAFFGQGTRLTVV.

This sequence joins TRBV7-6 and TRBJ2-5; no clear D. Germline V gene sequence: CDR1 SGHVS, CDR2 FNYEAQ. V lost 6 bases to trimming and J lost 4 bases, with 18 bases between them. CDR3 length equals 15 residues. Here the CDR3 DNA reads TGTGCCAGCAGGCTTGCGGCCAATGCGAGAGAGACCCAGTACTTC. Protein: CASRLAANARETQYF. Based on the CDR3 plus reference TRBV7-6 and TRBJ2-5, the full variable domain is GAGVSQSPRYKVTKRGQDVALRCDPISGHVSLYWYRQALGQGPEFLTYFNYEAQQDKSGLPNDRFSAERPEGSISTLTIQRTEQRDSAMYRCASRLAANARETQYFGPGTRLLVL.

The V gene is TRBV25-1, the J gene TRBJ2-5, with D perhaps TRBD1 (7 bases). There are 13 residues in the CDR3. Trimming cost V 8 bases and J 1 base, with 11 bases left between them. The germline gives CDR1 MGHDK, CDR2 SYGVNS. The CDR3 DNA reads as TGTGCCAGCGCGGGACAGCCCCAAGAGACCCAGTACTTC. Protein product: CASAGQPQETQYF.

The chain links TRBV7-3 to TRBJ2-1, with 12 positions matching TRBD2. Germline assignment: CDR1 SGHTA and CDR2 FQGTGA. This CDR3 is 16 amino acids long. Trimming cost V 2 bases and J 7 bases; bases outside gene matches: 6. This CDR3 reads CASSLVSSGRGNEQFF. The CDR3, as DNA: TGTGCCAGCAGCTTAGTGTCTAGCGGGAGGGGGAATGAGCAGTTCTTC.

The chain carries TRBV6-6 and TRBJ1-2; TRBD1 matches 8 bases. Germline-derived CDR1 and CDR2 are MNHNY and SVGAGI (reference sequence). The junction had 9 bases not matched to a gene; V was cut back by 4 bases and J by 5 bases. The CDR3 has 15 amino acids. The CDR3, as DNA: TGTGCCAGCAGTTCCCGGACAGGGAGTAATTATGGCTACACCTTC. It yields the protein CASSSRTGSNYGYTF.

The chain recombines TRBV24-1 with TRBJ2-1; TRBD2 matches 13 bases. V trimming: 10 bases; J trimming: 6 bases; junction bases outside the gene matches: 5. CDR1 is KGHDR and CDR2 is SFDVKD in the germline V gene. CDR3 length: 14 residues. The CDR3 protein is CATQLAGGINEQFF. CDR3 bases: TGTGCCACGCAACTAGCGGGAGGGATCAATGAGCAGTTCTTC.

This clonotype has only a few counts. The chain employs TRBV24-1 and TRBJ1-1, with D unresolved. Trimming stripped 4 bases from V and 1 base from J, with 15 bases between. The CDR3 loop spans 16 amino acids. In germline, CDR1 is KGHDR, CDR2 SFDVKD. The CDR3 sequence: CATSDYITYTNTEAFF. The CDR3 DNA sequence: TGTGCCACCAGTGACTACATCACATACACGAACACTGAAGCTTTCTTT.

This clonotype turned up a few times. The V call is TRBV11-3, the J call TRBJ1-6; the D gene is possibly TRBD1 (6 bases). CDR1 and CDR2 (germline): SGHNT, YENEEA. The CDR3 has 13 amino acids. Deletions cut 7 bases from V and 7 bases from J, with 11 bases between. The chain's CDR3 is CASNLGTNSPLHF. The CDR3 nucleotides read TGTGCCAGCAACCTCGGGACAAATTCACCCCTCCACTTT.

The CDR3 region has the DNA TGCAGCTTGACAACAGGGGGCCGTGGCTACACCTTC. Its protein product is CSLTTGGRGYTF. The rearrangement links TRBV29-1 to TRBJ1-2; TRBD1 aligns across 9 bases. V shed 8 bases, J shed 7 bases, and the junction held 8 bases outside the gene matches. The CDR3 runs 12 residues. Germline V gene lookup returns CDR1 SQVTM and CDR2 ANQGSEA.

V is TRBV10-3 and J is TRBJ2-3; 8 bases align to TRBD1. Germline loops: CDR1 ENHRY, CDR2 SYGVKD. The CDR3 contains 15 residues. The CDR3 DNA follows: TGTGTCACATCATCGACAGGGGATAGCACAGATACGCAGTATTTT. As protein: CVTSSTGDSTDTQYF.

This clonotype was picked up a small number of times. The genes are TRBV5-1 and TRBJ1-1; D gene ambiguous. Per the germline V gene, CDR1 is SGHRS and CDR2 is YFSETQ. The CDR3 totals 15 residues. Trimming shortened V by 0 bases and J by 5 bases, and 14 bases separated the two germline ends. CDR3 DNA sequence: TGCGCCAGCAGCTTGGAGGGCTCGTATCGGACTGAAGCTTTCTTT. Protein product: CASSLEGSYRTEAFF.

This clonotype was recorded a few times. The CDR3 loop reads CASSLESGTEAFF. The DNA of the CDR3 is TGTGCCAGCAGCTTAGAATCGGGCACTGAAGCTTTCTTT. This chain connects TRBV7-9 to TRBJ1-1; no clear D gene. Between the trimmed V and J ends, which lost 1 base and 4 bases, there was a span of 7 bases. The length of the CDR3 is 13 residues. The germline V gene has CDR1 SEHNR and CDR2 FQNEAQ (reference sequence).

The chain joins TRBV4-3 to TRBJ1-2, with 9 bases that match TRBD1. V was pared by 7 bases and J by 7 bases, with 13 bases of the junction left unmatched. This CDR3 comprises 15 residues. Germline values: CDR1 LGHNA, CDR2 YSLEER. The CDR3 DNA follows: TGCGCCAGCACCAACACAGGAGGGACAGGGTTTGGCTACACCTTC. It yields the protein CASTNTGGTGFGYTF.

The chain couples TRBV12-3 or TRBV12-4 to TRBJ1-1; D is perhaps TRBD1 (6 bases). The CDR3 runs to 16 residues. The ends were cut back, 6 bases at V and 1 base at J, with 18 bases in the middle. CDR3: CASSYGPGQRNTEAFF. CDR3 DNA sequence: TGTGCCAGCAGCTATGGGCCGGGACAACGGAACACTGAAGCTTTCTTT.

This chain uses TRBV5-5 with TRBJ1-1, with D tentatively TRBD1 (6 bases). V lost 7 bases and J 5 bases, leaving 18 bases between the germline ends. Per germline, CDR1 SGHKS and CDR2 YYEKEE (reference sequence). This CDR3 contains 14 residues. CDR3 sequence: CASYYGGLGTEAFF. The CDR3 nucleotides read TGTGCCAGCTATTACGGGGGGCTAGGTACTGAAGCTTTCTTT.